This record looks at one T cell receptor beta chain sequence and its context. Antigen unknown. Germline V lookup: CDR1 MNHNS, CDR2 SASEGT. This CDR3 is built from 14 residues. V dropped 3 bases and J dropped 9; count of bases not matched to a gene: 2. A multiplex PCR was run with 60 Vbeta primers and 13 Jbeta primers. TCRdb keeps only in-frame clones here, not all; method: immunoSEQ multiplex PCR. Reported are about 130,000 clones; the ten largest clones contain 1.5% to 2%. The data were obtained in a study of cytomegalovirus exposure and HLA in healthy donors. Study-wide context: Among the roughly 400 donors who were genotyped, roughly 85% fell in the genetic ancestry cluster that is associated with self-reported Caucasian donors. Findings of the study overall: Being indistinguishable, some V segments were excluded, TRBV6-2 and TRBV6-3 among them. Apparent HLA restriction characterized most CMV-associated TCR beta chains in a later analysis. Across donors, sequencing depth was assumed by presence/absence analyses to be roughly uniform.

The sequence came from a woman aged 60-75 years in good health and CMV-seronegative. This chain connects TRBV6-1 to TRBJ1-6, with 10 nucleotides matching TRBD1. Sample: PBMCs. CDR3 amino acids: CASSETGGSSPLHF. The CDR3 region has the DNA TGTGCCAGCAGTGAGACAGGGGGCTCTTCACCCCTCCACTTT.